This entry lists 7 T cell receptor beta chains sequenced from one sample in a study of beta chain features in type 1 diabetes. Expressed TCRB transcripts were sequenced because the isolated RNA had all been reverse transcribed beforehand. Assay used: immunoSEQ multiplex PCR; TCRdb lists only in-frame clones, some missing. This sample yields 330,000 or so clones, of which roughly 15% are seen a single time; over 5.5% belongs to the top ten. The specimen sequenced was central memory CD4+ T cells from blood. These receptors were obtained from a man aged 25 to 40 in good health.

In its sample, this clone was seen a few times. The V call is TRBV7-9, the J call TRBJ2-5; D is undetermined. The germline V and J ends were trimmed by 1 base and 1 base, with 13 bases remaining between them. The germline CDR1 and CDR2 sequences are SEHNR and FQNEAQ (reference sequence). The CDR3 is 16 residues long. The DNA for the CDR3 is TGTGCCAGCAGCTTAGGAGGCTTCCTTACCCAAGAGACCCAGTACTTC. Amino acids: CASSLGGFLTQETQYF.

The CDR3 is CASSSGTLNTEAFF. The CDR3 DNA is TGTGCCAGCAGCTCCGGGACACTGAACACTGAAGCTTTCTTT. This rearrangement joins TRBV11-2 to TRBJ1-1, with D tentatively TRBD1 (6 bases). The CDR3 is 14 amino acids. Germline V gene lookup returns CDR1 SGHAT and CDR2 FQNNGV. Deletions cut 4 bases from V and 0 bases from J, with 9 bases between.

There are a few counts of this clone. The chain uses TRBV11-2 and TRBJ2-7, with D possibly TRBD1 on 5 matching bases. The CDR3 runs to 12 residues. V lost 5 bases, J lost 5 bases, and 10 bases lay in between. Germline V gene sequence: CDR1 SGHAT, CDR2 FQNNGV. CDR3 loop: CASSPQGDEQYV. The CDR3 coding sequence is TGTGCCAGCAGCCCCCAGGGTGACGAGCAGTACGTC.

This clone was picked up many times. At one boundary the junction diverges from the germline segment, which might be a read error. The chain employs TRBV29-1 and TRBJ2-5; either TRBD1 or TRBD2 may fit D (5 bases each). Germline V CDR1 and CDR2: SQVTM, ANQGSEA. The CDR3 is made up of 13 amino acids. CDR3 protein: CSVSRDPVEAQYF. CDR3 nucleotides: TGCAGCGTGTCTCGGGACCCGGTAGAGGCCCAGTACTTC.

This chain connects TRBV7-2 to TRBJ1-4; no definite D call. The CDR3 sequence is 13 residues long. Trimming left V 5 bases short and J 10 bases short, with 14 bases between. Looked up from germline, CDR1 is SGHTA and CDR2 is FQGNSA. In DNA form, the CDR3 reads TGTGCCAGCAGCCCGGGAAGTAAGGGAAAACTGTTTTTT. It codes for CASSPGSKGKLFF. The whole variable domain, filled in from reference TRBV7-2 and TRBJ1-4, reads GAGVSQSPSNKVTEKGKDVELRCDPISGHTALYWYRQSLGQGLEFLIYFQGNSAPDKSGLPSDRFSAERTGGSVSTLTIQRTQQEDSAVYLCASSPGSKGKLFFGSGTQLSVL.

The chain has TRBV19 and TRBJ1-1, with a possible D match to TRBD1 (5 bases). This CDR3 has 15 residues. Germline V lookup: CDR1 LNHDA, CDR2 SQIVND (reference sequence). The V and J ends lost 5 bases and 3 bases respectively, with 16 bases between them. The chain's CDR3 is CASSPGTQRYTEAFF. DNA of the CDR3: TGTGCCAGTAGTCCCGGGACTCAACGGTACACTGAAGCTTTCTTT.

CDR3 loop: CASSLEGRGNTEAFF. CDR3 DNA sequence: TGTGCCAGCAGCTTGGAGGGGAGGGGTAACACTGAAGCTTTCTTT. The chain is built from TRBV7-2 and TRBJ1-1; D may be TRBD1 (5 bases). The CDR3 extends over 15 amino acids. The germline CDR1 and CDR2 sequences are SGHTA and FQGNSA. The germline V and J ends were trimmed by 3 bases and 2 bases, with 13 bases remaining between them.